This TCR beta chain was captured in a study of regulatory T cells in long-lasting Graves disease. Overall study findings and caveats: Persistent disease favored TRBV28, TRBJ1-2 and TRBJ2-5.

Arm-PCR with iRepertoire HTBI primers amplified the CDR3 regions for these TCR beta libraries. TCRdb recomputed calls from the multiplex PCR reads with MiXCR, one row per CDR3 protein. The sample yields about 340,000 distinct CDR3 sequences, around 20% seen once. The CDR3 is 18 amino acids. The V gene end was trimmed by 0 bases and the J gene end by 1 base; junction bases not matched to a gene: 7. The germline gives CDR1 SGHTA, CDR2 FQGNSA. This clonotype was seen ten or more times. No antigen is known for it. Documented time point: persistent/refractory GD, antithyroid drugs over 5 years with positive TRAb. The TCR library was made from RNA extracted from PBMCs. The patient group derived from an endocrinology department in Xi'an, China.

The origin of this receptor is a female donor with Graves disease. The J gene is TRBJ2-7, the V gene TRBV7-2; 12 bases match TRBD2. Sequenced material: peripheral blood mononuclear cells (PBMCs), taken when the disease was refractory, from a patient treated with antithyroid drugs. The CDR3 sequence: CASSLAWGTSGRSYEQYF. CDR3 sequence (DNA): TGTGCCAGCAGCTTAGCGTGGGGGACTAGCGGGCGATCCTACGAGCAGTACTTC.